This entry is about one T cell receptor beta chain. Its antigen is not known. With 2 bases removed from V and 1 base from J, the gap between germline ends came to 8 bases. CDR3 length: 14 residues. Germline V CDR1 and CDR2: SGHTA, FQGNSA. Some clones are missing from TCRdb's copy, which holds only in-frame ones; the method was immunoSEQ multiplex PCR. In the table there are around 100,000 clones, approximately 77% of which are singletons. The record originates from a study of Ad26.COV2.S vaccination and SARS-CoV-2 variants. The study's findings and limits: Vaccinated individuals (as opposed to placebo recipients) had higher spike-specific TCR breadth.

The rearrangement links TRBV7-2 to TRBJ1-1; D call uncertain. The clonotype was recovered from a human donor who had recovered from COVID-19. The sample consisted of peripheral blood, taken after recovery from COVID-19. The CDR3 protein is CASSLNRANTEAFF. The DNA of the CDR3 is TGTGCCAGCAGCTTAAACCGGGCGAACACTGAAGCTTTCTTT.